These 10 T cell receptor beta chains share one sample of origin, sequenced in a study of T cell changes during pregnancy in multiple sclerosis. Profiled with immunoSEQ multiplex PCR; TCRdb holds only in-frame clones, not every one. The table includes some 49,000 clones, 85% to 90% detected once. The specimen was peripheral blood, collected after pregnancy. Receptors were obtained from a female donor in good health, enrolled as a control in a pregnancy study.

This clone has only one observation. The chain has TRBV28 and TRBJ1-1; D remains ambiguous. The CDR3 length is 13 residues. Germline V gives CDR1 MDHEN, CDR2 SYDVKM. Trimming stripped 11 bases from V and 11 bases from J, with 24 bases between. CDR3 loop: CACLKAVQHGAFF. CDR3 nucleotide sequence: TGTGCCTGCTTGAAGGCGGTCCAGCACGGGGCTTTCTTT.

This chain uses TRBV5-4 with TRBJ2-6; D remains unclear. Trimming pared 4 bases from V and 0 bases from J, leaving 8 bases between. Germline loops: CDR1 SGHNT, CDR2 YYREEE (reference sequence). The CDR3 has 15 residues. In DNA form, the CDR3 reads TGTGCCAGCAGCATCCGCGACTCTGGGGCCAACGTCCTGACTTTC. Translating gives CASSIRDSGANVLTF. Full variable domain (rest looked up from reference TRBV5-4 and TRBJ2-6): ETGVTQSPTHLIKTRGQQVTLRCSSQSGHNTVSWYQQALGQGPQFIFQYYREEENGRGNFPPRFSGLQFPNYSSELNVNALELDDSALYLCASSIRDSGANVLTFGAGSRLTVL.

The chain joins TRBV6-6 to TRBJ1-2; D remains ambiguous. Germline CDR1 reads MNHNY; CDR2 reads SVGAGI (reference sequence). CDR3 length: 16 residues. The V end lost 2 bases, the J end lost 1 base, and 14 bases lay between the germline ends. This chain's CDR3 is CASSYPHGSNNYGYTF. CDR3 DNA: TGTGCCAGCAGTTACCCCCACGGGAGCAATAACTATGGCTACACCTTC.

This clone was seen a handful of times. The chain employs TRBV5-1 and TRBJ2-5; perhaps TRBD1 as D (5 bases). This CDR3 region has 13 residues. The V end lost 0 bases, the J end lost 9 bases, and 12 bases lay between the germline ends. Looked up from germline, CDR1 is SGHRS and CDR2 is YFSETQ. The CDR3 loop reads CASSLDGATAQYF. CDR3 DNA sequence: TGCGCCAGCAGCTTGGATGGGGCGACGGCCCAGTACTTC.

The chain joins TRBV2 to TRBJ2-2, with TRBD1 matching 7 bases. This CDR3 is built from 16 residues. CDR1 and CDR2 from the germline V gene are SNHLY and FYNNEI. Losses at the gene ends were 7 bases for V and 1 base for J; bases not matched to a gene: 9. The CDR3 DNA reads TGTGCCAGCACCCGACAGGGCTCAGGGAACACCGGGGAGCTGTTTTTT. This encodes CASTRQGSGNTGELFF.

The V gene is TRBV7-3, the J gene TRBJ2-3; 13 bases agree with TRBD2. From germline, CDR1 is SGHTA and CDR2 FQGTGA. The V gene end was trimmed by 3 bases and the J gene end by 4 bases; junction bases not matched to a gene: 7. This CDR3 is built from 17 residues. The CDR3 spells CASSLTGLAGDADTQYF. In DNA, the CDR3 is TGTGCCAGCAGCTTGACCGGACTAGCGGGGGATGCAGATACGCAGTATTTT. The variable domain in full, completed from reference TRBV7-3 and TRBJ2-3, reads GAGVSQTPSNKVTEKGKYVELRCDPISGHTALYWYRQSLGQGPEFLIYFQGTGAADDSGLPNDRFFAVRPEGSVSTLKIQRTERGDSAVYLCASSLTGLAGDADTQYFGPGTRLTVL.

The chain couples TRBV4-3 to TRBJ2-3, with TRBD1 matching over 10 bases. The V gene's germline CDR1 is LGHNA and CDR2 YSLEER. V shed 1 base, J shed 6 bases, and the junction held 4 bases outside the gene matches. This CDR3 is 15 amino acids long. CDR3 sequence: CASSQGGTGVDTQYF. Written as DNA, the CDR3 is TGCGCCAGCAGCCAAGGTGGGACAGGGGTGGATACGCAGTATTTT.

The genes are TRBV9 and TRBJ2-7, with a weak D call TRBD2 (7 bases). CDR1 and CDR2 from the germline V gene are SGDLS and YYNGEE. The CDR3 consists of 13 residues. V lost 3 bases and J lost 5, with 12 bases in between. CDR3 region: CASSAGGGDEQYF. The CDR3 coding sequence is TGTGCCAGCAGCGCGGGGGGCGGGGACGAGCAGTACTTC. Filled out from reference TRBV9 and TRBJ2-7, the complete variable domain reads DSGVTQTPKHLITATGQRVTLRCSPRSGDLSVYWYQQSLDQGLQFLIQYYNGEERAKGNILERFSAQQFPDLHSELNLSSLELGDSALYFCASSAGGGDEQYFGPGTRLTVT.

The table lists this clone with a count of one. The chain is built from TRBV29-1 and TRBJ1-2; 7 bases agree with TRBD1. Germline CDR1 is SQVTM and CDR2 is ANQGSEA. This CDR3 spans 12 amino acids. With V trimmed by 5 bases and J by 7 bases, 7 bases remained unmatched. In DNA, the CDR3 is TGCAGCGTTTCTCCTCAGGGGGGTGGCTACACCTTC. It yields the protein CSVSPQGGGYTF.

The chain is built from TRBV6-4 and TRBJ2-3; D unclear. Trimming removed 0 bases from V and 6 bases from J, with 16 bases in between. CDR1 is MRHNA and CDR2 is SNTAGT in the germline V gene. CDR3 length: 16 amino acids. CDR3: CASSDSPDKPMDTQYF. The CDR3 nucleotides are TGTGCCAGCAGTGACTCGCCTGACAAGCCTATGGATACGCAGTATTTT.